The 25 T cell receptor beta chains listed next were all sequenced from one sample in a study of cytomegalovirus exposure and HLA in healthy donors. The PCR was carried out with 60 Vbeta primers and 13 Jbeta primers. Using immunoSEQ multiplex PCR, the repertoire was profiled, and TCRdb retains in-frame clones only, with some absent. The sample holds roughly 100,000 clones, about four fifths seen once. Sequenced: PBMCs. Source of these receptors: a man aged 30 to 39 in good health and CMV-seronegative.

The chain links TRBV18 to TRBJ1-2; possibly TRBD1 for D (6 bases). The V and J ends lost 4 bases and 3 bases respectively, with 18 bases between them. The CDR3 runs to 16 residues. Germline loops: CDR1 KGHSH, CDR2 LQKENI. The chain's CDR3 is CASSQTGTHQHYGYTF. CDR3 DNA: TGTGCCAGCTCACAAACAGGGACACACCAGCACTATGGCTACACCTTC. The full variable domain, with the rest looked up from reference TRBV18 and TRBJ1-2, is NAGVMQNPRHLVRRRGQEARLRCSPMKGHSHVYWYRQLPEEGLKFMVYLQKENIIDESGMPKERFSAEFPKEGPSILRIQQVVRGDSAAYFCASSQTGTHQHYGYTFGSGTRLTVV.

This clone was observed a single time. CDR3 sequence reads: CSVSLTVMNTEAFF. CDR3 sequence (DNA): TGCAGCGTCTCACTGACAGTGATGAACACTGAAGCTTTCTTT. The chain recombines TRBV29-1 with TRBJ1-1, with a tentative D call TRBD1 (5 bases). Germline CDR1 is SQVTM and CDR2 is ANQGSEA. V was clipped by 6 bases and J by 0 bases, with 14 bases between them. The CDR3 has 14 amino acids.

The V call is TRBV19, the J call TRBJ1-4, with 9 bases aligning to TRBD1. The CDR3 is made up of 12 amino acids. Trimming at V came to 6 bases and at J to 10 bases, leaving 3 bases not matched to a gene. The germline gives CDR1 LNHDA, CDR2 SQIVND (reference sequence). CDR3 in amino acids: CASRDRGRKLFF. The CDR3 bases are TGTGCCAGTAGGGACAGGGGACGAAAACTGTTTTTT.

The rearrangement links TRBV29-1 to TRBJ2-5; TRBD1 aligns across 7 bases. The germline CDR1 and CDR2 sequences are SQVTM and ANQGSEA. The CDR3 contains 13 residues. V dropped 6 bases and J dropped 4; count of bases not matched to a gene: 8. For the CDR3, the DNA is TGCAGCGTCCCGAGGGGGCCAGGAGAGACCCAGTACTTC. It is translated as CSVPRGPGETQYF.

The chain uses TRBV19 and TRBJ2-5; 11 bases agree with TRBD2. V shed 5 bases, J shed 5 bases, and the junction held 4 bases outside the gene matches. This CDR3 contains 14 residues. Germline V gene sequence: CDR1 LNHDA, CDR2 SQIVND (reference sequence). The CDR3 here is CASSQTSGTETQYF. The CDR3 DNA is TGTGCCAGTAGTCAGACTAGCGGGACGGAGACCCAGTACTTC.

CDR3 region: CASSQLLAGGPYNEQFF. CDR3 sequence (DNA): TGCGCCAGCAGCCAACTACTAGCGGGGGGGCCGTACAATGAGCAGTTCTTC. This chain links TRBV4-3 with TRBJ2-1; 13 bases agree with TRBD2. The germline CDR1 and CDR2 sequences are LGHNA and YSLEER. The CDR3 loop spans 17 amino acids. V shed 2 bases, J shed 4 bases, and the junction held 5 bases outside the gene matches.

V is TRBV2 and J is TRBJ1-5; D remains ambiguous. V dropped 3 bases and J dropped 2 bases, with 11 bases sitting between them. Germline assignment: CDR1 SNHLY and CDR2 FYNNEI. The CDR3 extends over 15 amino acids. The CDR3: CASSEVHGGNQPQHF. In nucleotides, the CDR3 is TGTGCCAGCAGTGAGGTGCACGGGGGCAATCAGCCCCAGCATTTT.

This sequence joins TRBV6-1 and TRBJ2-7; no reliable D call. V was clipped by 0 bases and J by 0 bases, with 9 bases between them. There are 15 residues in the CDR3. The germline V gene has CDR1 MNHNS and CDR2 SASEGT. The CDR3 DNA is TGTGCCAGCAGTGAAGCGCGACATGGCTCCTACGAGCAGTACTTC. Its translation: CASSEARHGSYEQYF.

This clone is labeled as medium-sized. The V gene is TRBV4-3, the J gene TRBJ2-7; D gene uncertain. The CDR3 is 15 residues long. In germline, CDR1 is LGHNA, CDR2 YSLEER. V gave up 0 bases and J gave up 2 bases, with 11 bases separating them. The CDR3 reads CASSQDAATTYEQYF. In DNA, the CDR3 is TGCGCCAGCAGCCAAGATGCAGCGACCACCTACGAGCAGTACTTC.

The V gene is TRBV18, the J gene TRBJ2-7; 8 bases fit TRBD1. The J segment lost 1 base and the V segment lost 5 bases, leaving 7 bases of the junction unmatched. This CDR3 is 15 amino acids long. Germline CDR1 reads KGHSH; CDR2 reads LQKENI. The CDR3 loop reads CASSSRDRTSYEQYF. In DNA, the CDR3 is TGTGCCAGCTCAAGCCGGGACAGGACGTCCTACGAGCAGTACTTC.

The CDR3, as DNA: TGTGCCAGTACGGCAGGGATGGAAGAGACCCAGTACTTC. Encoded protein: CASTAGMEETQYF. This chain joins TRBV19 and TRBJ2-5; possible D gene TRBD1, 5 bases. Germline V lookup: CDR1 LNHDA, CDR2 SQIVND (reference sequence). V was cut by 7 bases and J by 3 bases, with 12 bases left in between. CDR3 length equals 13 residues.

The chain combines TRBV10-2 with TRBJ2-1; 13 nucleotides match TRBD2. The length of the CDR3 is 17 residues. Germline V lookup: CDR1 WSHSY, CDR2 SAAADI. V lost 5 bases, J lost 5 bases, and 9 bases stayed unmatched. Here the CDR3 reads CASSPRTSGSFDNEQFF. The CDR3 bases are TGCGCCAGCAGTCCCCGGACTAGCGGGAGTTTCGACAATGAGCAGTTCTTC.

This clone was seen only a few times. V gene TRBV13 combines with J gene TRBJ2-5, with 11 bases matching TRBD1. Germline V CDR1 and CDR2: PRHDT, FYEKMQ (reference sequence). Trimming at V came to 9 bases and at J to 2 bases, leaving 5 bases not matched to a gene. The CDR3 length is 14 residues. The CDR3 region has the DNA TGTGCCAGTACGGGACAGGGGGTACAAGAGACCCAGTACTTC. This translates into CASTGQGVQETQYF.

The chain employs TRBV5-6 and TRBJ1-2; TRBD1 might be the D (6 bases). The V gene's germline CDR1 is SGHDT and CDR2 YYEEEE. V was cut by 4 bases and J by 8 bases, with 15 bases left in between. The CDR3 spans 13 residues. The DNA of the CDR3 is TGTGCCAGCAGCCCAACAGGGTTAGAAGGCTACACCTTC. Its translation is CASSPTGLEGYTF. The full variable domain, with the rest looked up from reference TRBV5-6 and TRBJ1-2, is DAGVTQSPTHLIKTRGQQVTLRCSPKSGHDTVSWYQQALGQGPQFIFQYYEEEERQRGNFPDRFSGHQFPNYSSELNVNALLLGDSALYLCASSPTGLEGYTFGSGTRLTVV.

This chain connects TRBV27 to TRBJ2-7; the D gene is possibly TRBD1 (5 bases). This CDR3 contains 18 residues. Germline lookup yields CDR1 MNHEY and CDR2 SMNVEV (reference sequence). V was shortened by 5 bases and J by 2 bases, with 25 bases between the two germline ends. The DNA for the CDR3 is TGTGCCAGCAGTACTCGATCCCTCATGAAGGGGCTAACCTACGAGCAGTACTTC. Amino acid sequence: CASSTRSLMKGLTYEQYF.

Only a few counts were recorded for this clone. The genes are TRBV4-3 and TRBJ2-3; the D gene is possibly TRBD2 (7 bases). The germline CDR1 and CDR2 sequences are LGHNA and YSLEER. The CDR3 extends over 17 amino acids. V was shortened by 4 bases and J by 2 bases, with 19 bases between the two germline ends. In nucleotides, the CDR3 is TGCGCCAGCAGCCCCCACCGTGGGGGGGGGCCCACAGATACGCAGTATTTT. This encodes CASSPHRGGGPTDTQYF.

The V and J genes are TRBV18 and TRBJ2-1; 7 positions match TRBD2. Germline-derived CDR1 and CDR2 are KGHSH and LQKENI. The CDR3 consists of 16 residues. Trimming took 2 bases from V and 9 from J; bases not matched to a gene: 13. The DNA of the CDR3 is TGTGCCAGCTCACCAAAGAGACTAAGCGGGGCAGTTGAGCAGTTCTTC. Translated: CASSPKRLSGAVEQFF.

The CDR3 reads CASSQIQGSYEQYF. The CDR3 DNA reads TGCGCCAGCAGCCAGATACAGGGGTCGTACGAGCAGTACTTC. The V gene is TRBV4-3, the J gene TRBJ2-7; 7 bases match TRBD1. Germline assignment: CDR1 LGHNA and CDR2 YSLEER. CDR3 length equals 14 residues. With V trimmed by 3 bases and J by 4 bases, 6 bases remained unmatched.

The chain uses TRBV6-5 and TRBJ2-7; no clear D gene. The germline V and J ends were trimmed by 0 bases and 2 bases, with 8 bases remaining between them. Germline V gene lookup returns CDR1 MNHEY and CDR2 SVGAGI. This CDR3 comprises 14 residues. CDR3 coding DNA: TGTGCCAGCAGTTACTCGGCTTTTGCCTACGAGCAGTACTTC. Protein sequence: CASSYSAFAYEQYF.

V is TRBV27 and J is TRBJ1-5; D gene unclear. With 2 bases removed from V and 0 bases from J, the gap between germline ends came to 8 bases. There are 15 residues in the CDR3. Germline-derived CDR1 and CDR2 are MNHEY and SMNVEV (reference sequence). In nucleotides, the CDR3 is TGTGCCAGCAGTTTAGGCACATATAGCAATCAGCCCCAGCATTTT. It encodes CASSLGTYSNQPQHF.

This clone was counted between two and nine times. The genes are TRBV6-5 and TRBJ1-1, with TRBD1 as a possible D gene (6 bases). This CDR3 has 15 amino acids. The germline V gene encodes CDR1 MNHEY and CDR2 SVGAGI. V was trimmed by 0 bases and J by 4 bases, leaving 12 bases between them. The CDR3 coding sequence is TGTGCCAGCAGTTACTCCTCCTCAGGGGTCACTGAAGCTTTCTTT. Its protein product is CASSYSSSGVTEAFF.

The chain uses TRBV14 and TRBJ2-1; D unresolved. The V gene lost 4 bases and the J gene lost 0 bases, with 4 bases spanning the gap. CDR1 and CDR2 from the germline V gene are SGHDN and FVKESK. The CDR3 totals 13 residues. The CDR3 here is CASSPSSYNEQFF. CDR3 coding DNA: TGTGCCAGCAGCCCCAGCTCCTACAATGAGCAGTTCTTC.

The CDR3 here is CASSQVEETYEQYF. The CDR3 DNA sequence: TGCGCCAGCAGCCAAGTAGAAGAGACCTACGAGCAGTACTTC. The chain couples TRBV4-1 to TRBJ2-7; no reliable D call. This CDR3 is 14 amino acids long. Trimming shortened V by 1 base and J by 2 bases, and 9 bases separated the two germline ends. Germline CDR1 reads MGHRA; CDR2 reads YSYEKL.

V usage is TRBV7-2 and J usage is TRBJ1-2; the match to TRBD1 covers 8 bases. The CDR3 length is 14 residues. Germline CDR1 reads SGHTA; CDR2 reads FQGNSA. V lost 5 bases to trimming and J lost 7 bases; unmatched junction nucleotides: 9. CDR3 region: CASSHRQGPGGYTF. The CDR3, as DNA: TGTGCCAGCAGCCATAGACAGGGGCCGGGTGGCTACACCTTC.

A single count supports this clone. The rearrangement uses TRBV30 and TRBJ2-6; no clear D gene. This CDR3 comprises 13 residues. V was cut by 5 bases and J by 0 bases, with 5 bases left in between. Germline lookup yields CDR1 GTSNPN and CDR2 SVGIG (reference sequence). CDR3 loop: CAWGLSGANVLTF. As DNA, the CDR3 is TGTGCCTGGGGCCTCTCTGGGGCCAACGTCCTGACTTTC.